This paragraph reports one T cell receptor (beta chain). The data derive from a study of shared T cell receptors in the human thymus. Repertoires were generated with immunoSEQ multiplex PCR, while TCRdb's copy carries only in-frame clones and drops some. The sample carries 650,000 to 950,000 clones, 80% to 90% recorded once. Germline lookup yields CDR1 LGHNA and CDR2 YSLEER. The CDR3 has 15 residues. V was clipped by 1 base and J by 5 bases, with 12 bases between them. These data are also associated with another study on human thymus T cells. That work contributes: Those donating were healthy Finnish infants in corrective surgery for congenital heart defects. Thymus tissue for the work was resected from patients undergoing corrective heart surgery. What appeared biased in thymic and blood repertoires was the usage of V and J genes. The related literature has documented a marked overlap of thymic repertoires among unrelated individuals.

The chain uses TRBV4-3 and TRBJ1-5; TRBD1 might be the D (6 bases). Sequencing was performed on thymocytes. This clonotype was sampled from a girl under three years old with a congenital heart defect. This CDR3 is CASSQGGGADQPQHF. The CDR3 bases are TGCGCCAGCAGCCAAGGTGGGGGGGCTGATCAGCCCCAGCATTTT.